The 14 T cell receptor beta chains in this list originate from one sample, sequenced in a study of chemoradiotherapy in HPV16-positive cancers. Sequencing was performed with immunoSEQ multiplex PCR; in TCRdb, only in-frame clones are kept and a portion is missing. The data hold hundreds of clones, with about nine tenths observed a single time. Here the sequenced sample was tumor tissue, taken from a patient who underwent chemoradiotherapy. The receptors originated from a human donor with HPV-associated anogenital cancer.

CDR3 nucleotides: TGCGCCAGCAGCTTGGAGAACGCAGATACGCAGTATTTT. Its translation: CASSLENADTQYF. This chain joins TRBV5-1 and TRBJ2-3; no clear D. CDR3 size: 13 residues. V gave up 0 bases and J gave up 4 bases, with 6 bases separating them. Per the germline V gene, CDR1 is SGHRS and CDR2 is YFSETQ.

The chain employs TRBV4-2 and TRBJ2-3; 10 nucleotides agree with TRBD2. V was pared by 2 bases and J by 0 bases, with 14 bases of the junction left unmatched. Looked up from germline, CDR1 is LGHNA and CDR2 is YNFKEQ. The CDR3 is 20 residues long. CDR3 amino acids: CASSQYHSGGPLDSTDTQYF. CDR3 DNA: TGTGCCAGCAGCCAATACCATAGCGGGGGGCCCCTCGATAGCACAGATACGCAGTATTTT.

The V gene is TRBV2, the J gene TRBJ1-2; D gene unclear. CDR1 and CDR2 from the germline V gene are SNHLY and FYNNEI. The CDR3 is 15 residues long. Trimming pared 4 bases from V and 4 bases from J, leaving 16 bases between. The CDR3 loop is CASSASGYRCYGYTF. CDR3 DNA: TGTGCCAGCAGTGCGTCTGGTTACCGATGCTATGGCTACACCTTC.

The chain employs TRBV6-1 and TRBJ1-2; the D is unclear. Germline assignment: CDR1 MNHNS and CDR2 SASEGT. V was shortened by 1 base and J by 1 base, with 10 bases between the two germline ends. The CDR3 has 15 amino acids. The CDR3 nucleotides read TGTGCCAGCAGTGAAGAATCAACGGGTAACTATGGCTACACCTTC. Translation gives CASSEESTGNYGYTF.

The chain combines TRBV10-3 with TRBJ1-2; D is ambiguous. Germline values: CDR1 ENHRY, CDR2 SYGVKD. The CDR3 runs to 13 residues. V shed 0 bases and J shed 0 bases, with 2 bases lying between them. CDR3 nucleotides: TGTGCCATCAGTGAGTCGGCTAACTATGGCTACACCTTC. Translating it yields CAISESANYGYTF.

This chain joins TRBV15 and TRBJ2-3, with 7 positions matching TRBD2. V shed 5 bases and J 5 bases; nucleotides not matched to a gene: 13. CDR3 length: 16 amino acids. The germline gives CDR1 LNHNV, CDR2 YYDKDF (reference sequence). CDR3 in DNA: TGTGCCACCAGCTACCTAGGGGAGGGCCCGGGAGATACGCAGTATTTT. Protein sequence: CATSYLGEGPGDTQYF.

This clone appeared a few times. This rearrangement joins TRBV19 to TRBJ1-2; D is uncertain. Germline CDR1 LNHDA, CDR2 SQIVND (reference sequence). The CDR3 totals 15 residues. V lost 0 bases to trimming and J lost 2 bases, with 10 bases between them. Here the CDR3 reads CASSIDPSLNYGYTF. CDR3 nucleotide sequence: TGTGCCAGTAGTATAGATCCCTCCTTGAACTATGGCTACACCTTC.

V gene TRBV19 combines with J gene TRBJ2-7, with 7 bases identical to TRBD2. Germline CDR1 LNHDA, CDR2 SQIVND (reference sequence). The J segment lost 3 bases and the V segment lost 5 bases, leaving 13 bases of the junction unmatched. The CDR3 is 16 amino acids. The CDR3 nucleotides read TGTGCCAGTAGTTCGAGCCTAGCGGCTCAGCACTACGAGCAGTACTTC. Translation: CASSSSLAAQHYEQYF.

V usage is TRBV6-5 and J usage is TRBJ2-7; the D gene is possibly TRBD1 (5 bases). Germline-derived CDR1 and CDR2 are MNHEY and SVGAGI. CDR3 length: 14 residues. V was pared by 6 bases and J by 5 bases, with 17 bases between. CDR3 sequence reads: CASSPLGRANEQYF. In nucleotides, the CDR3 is TGTGCCAGCAGCCCTTTGGGCAGGGCCAACGAGCAGTACTTC.

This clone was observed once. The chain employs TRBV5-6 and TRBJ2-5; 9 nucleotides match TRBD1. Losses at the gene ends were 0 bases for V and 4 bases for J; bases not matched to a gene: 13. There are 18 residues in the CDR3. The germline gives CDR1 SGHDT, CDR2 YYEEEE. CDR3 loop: CASSLEGTGIRLPETQYF. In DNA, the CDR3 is TGTGCCAGCAGCTTGGAGGGGACAGGGATTCGTCTCCCAGAGACCCAGTACTTC.

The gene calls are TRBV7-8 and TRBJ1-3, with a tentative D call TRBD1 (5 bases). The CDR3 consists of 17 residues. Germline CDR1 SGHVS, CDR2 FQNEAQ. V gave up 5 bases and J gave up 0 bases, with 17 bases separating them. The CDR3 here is CASSRTTGDLSGNTIYF. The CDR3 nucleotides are TGTGCCAGCAGCCGTACGACGGGGGACCTCTCTGGAAACACCATATATTTT.

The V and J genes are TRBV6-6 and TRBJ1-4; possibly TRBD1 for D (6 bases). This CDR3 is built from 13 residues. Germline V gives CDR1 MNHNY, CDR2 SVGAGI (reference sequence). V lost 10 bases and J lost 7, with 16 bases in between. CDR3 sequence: CATNRVKREKLFF. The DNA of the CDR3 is TGTGCCACTAACAGGGTGAAGCGTGAAAAACTGTTTTTT.

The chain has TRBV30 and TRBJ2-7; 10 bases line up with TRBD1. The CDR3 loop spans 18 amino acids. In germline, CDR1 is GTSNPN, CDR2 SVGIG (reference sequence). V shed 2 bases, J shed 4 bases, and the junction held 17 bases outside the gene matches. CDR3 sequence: CAWSSTLSGTGDLYEQYF. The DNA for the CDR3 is TGTGCCTGGAGTTCAACTCTCTCCGGGACAGGGGATCTGTACGAGCAGTACTTC.

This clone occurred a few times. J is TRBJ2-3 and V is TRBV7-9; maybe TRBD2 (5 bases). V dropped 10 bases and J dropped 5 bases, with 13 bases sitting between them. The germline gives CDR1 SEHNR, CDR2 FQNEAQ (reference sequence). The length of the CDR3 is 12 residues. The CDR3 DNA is TGTGCCACCGGGGTACAAGTAGATACGCAGTATTTT. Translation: CATGVQVDTQYF.